The 14 T cell receptor beta chains below all came from one sample that was sequenced in a study of fetal regulatory T cell absence and autoimmunity. The assay was immunoSEQ multiplex PCR, and TCRdb's table has in-frame clones only and misses some. Here the sample spans some 44,000 clones, roughly 80% being singletons. Material for sequencing was cord blood. These receptors all stem from a newborn boy with IPEX syndrome.

V usage is TRBV2 and J usage is TRBJ2-3; no firm D call. From germline, CDR1 is SNHLY and CDR2 FYNNEI. V shed 8 bases and J shed 5 bases, with 8 bases lying between them. The length of the CDR3 is 11 residues. The CDR3 protein is CASAGEDTQYF. In DNA, the CDR3 is TGTGCCAGCGCTGGGGAAGATACGCAGTATTTT.

The V gene is TRBV11-3, the J gene TRBJ1-4; perhaps TRBD1 as D (5 bases). This CDR3 contains 15 residues. The germline CDR1 and CDR2 sequences are SGHNT and YENEEA. V shed 0 bases and J shed 0 bases, with 5 bases lying between them. This chain's CDR3 is CASSLEGATNEKLFF. The DNA of the CDR3 is TGTGCCAGCAGCTTAGAAGGGGCAACTAATGAAAAACTGTTTTTT.

The rearrangement joins TRBV7-2 to TRBJ2-5; D is undetermined. Germline CDR1 and CDR2: SGHTA and FQGNSA. The V end lost 5 bases, the J end lost 2 bases, and 27 bases lay between the germline ends. This CDR3 contains 19 residues. CDR3 residues: CASSPRGVSATRTQETQYF. The CDR3 DNA follows: TGTGCCAGCAGCCCCAGAGGTGTATCTGCCACCAGAACTCAAGAGACCCAGTACTTC.

This clone was seen a handful of times. The gene calls are TRBV11-2 and TRBJ2-7; D is possibly TRBD2 (6 bases). The CDR3 has 16 amino acids. The V end lost 0 bases, the J end lost 3 bases, and 15 bases lay between the germline ends. Germline loops: CDR1 SGHAT, CDR2 FQNNGV. This chain's CDR3 is CASSLDREYTSYEQYF. The DNA for the CDR3 is TGTGCCAGCAGCTTAGATCGGGAGTACACCAGCTACGAGCAGTACTTC.

V is TRBV5-6 and J is TRBJ1-2; D not certain. With 0 bases removed from V and 4 bases from J, the gap between germline ends came to 10 bases. CDR3 length: 14 amino acids. Germline V CDR1 and CDR2: SGHDT, YYEEEE. The CDR3 spells CASSLEHLFYGYTF. The CDR3 DNA reads as TGTGCCAGCAGCTTGGAGCATCTCTTCTATGGCTACACCTTC.

The chain combines TRBV20-1 with TRBJ2-1; TRBD1 matches at 9 bases. CDR1 DFQATT and CDR2 SNEGSKA come from the germline V gene (reference sequence). V lost 7 bases to trimming and J lost 8 bases; unmatched junction nucleotides: 3. This CDR3 region has 11 residues. DNA of the CDR3: TGCAGTGGACAGGGGGGGGATGAGCAGTTCTTC. Translated, it gives CSGQGGDEQFF.

The chain has TRBV19 and TRBJ2-5; D unresolved. V lost 2 bases and J lost 3, with 10 bases in between. CDR1 LNHDA and CDR2 SQIVND come from the germline V gene (reference sequence). The CDR3 covers 14 residues. This CDR3 reads CASSISLQEETQYF. CDR3 nucleotides: TGTGCCAGTAGTATATCCCTGCAGGAAGAGACCCAGTACTTC.

The chain joins TRBV2 to TRBJ2-5, with TRBD2 as a possible D gene (5 bases). The length of the CDR3 is 15 residues. Germline-derived CDR1 and CDR2 are SNHLY and FYNNEI. Trimming removed 10 bases at V and 2 bases at J, with 20 bases between. CDR3 in amino acids: CATPPEAGPQETQYF. CDR3 bases: TGTGCCACCCCCCCCGAGGCGGGCCCACAAGAGACCCAGTACTTC.

This chain joins TRBV4-1 and TRBJ2-7; 11 bases are a match to TRBD2. The trim removed 1 base at V and 6 bases at J, leaving 11 bases unmatched. Per the germline V gene, CDR1 is MGHRA and CDR2 is YSYEKL. This CDR3 region has 17 residues. DNA of the CDR3: TGCGCCAGCAGCCAAGTACCGTTAGCGGGAGGGCCAATCGAGCAGTACTTC. It yields the protein CASSQVPLAGGPIEQYF.

The gene calls are TRBV11-3 and TRBJ1-3; tentatively, D is TRBD1 (5 bases). CDR1 is SGHNT, CDR2 YENEEA, per germline. The CDR3 has 16 amino acids. V gave up 5 bases and J gave up 2 bases, with 16 bases separating them. The CDR3 DNA reads TGTGCCAGCAGCGCGAGACAGTCAACCACTGGAAACACCATATATTTT. This encodes CASSARQSTTGNTIYF.

V is TRBV4-1 and J is TRBJ2-2; 10 nucleotides match TRBD2. CDR3 size: 18 residues. The V gene end was trimmed by 4 bases and the J gene end by 6 bases; junction bases not matched to a gene: 14. The germline V gene encodes CDR1 MGHRA and CDR2 YSYEKL. CDR3: CASSLELSGGPIPGELFF. The DNA for the CDR3 is TGCGCCAGCAGCCTAGAGCTTAGCGGGGGGCCCATTCCCGGGGAGCTGTTTTTT.

The chain recombines TRBV5-6 with TRBJ2-7; TRBD1 might be the D (6 bases). Germline V gives CDR1 SGHDT, CDR2 YYEEEE. CDR3 length equals 11 residues. V lost 4 bases and J 4 bases, leaving 6 bases between the germline ends. CDR3 nucleotides: TGTGCCAGCAGCACAGGGTACGAGCAGTACTTC. Its protein product is CASSTGYEQYF.

This clone was found once. The chain couples TRBV10-1 to TRBJ2-1; 11 bases agree with TRBD2. The germline V gene has CDR1 WNHNN and CDR2 SYGVQD (reference sequence). The CDR3 runs to 16 residues. The J segment lost 6 bases and the V segment lost 6 bases, leaving 10 bases of the junction unmatched. The CDR3 loop is CASSGGLAGLFNEQFF. The DNA for the CDR3 is TGCGCCAGCAGCGGCGGACTAGCGGGCCTGTTCAATGAGCAGTTCTTC.

This clone occurred once. V is TRBV27 and J is TRBJ2-2, with 7 bases matching TRBD1. V lost 2 bases, J lost 5 bases, and 5 bases stayed unmatched. Germline values: CDR1 MNHEY, CDR2 SMNVEV (reference sequence). The CDR3 is 15 amino acids. The CDR3 coding sequence is TGTGCCAGCAGTTTAGACAGGGTAGGGACCGGGGAGCTGTTTTTT. This codes for CASSLDRVGTGELFF.